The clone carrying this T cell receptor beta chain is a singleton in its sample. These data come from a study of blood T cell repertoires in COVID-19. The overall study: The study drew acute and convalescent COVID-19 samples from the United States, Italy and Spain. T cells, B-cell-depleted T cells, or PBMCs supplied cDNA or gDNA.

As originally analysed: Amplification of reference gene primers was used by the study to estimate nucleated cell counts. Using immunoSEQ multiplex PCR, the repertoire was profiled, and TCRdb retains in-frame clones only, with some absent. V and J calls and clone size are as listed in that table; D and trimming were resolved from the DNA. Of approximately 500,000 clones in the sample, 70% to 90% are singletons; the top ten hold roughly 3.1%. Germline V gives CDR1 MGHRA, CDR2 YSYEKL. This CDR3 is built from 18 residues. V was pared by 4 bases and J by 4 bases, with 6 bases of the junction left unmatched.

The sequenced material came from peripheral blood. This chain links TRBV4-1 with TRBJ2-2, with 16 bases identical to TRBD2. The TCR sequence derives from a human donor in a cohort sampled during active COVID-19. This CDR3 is CASSRKGLAGGLTGELFF. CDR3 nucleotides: TGCGCCAGCAGCCGAAAGGGACTAGCGGGAGGGCTCACCGGGGAGCTGTTTTTT.